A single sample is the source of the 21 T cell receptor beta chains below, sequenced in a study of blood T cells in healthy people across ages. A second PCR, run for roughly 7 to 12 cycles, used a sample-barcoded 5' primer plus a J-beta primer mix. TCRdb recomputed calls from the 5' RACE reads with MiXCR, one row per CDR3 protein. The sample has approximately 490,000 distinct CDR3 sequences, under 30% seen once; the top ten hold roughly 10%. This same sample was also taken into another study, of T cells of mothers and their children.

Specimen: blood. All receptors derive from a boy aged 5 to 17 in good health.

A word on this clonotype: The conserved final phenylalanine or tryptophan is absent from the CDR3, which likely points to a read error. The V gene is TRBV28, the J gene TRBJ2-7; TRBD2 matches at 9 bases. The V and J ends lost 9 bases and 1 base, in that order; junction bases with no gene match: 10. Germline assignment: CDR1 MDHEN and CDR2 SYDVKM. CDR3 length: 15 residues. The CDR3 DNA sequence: TGTGCCAGGAGCAAAAGACTAGCGGAATCCTACGAGCAGTACCTC. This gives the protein CARSKRLAESYEQYL.

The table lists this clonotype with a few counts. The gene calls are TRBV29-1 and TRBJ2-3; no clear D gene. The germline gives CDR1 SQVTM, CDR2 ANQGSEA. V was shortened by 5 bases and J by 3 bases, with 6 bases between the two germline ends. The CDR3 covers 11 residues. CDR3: CSVHTTDTQYF. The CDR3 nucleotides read TGCAGCGTTCACACAACAGATACGCAGTATTTT.

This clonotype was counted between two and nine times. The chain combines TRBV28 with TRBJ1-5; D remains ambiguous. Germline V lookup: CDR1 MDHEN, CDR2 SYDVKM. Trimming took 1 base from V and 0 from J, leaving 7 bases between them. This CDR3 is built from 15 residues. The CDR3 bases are TGTGCCAGCAGTTTATATGAATATAGCAATCAGCCCCAGCATTTT. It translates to CASSLYEYSNQPQHF.

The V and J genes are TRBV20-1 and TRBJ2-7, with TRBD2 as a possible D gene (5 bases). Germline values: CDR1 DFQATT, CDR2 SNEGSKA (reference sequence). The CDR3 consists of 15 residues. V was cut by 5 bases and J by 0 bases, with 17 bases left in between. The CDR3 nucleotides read TGCAGTGCTGTATACGGGGAGCGCCCCTCCTACGAGCAGTACTTC. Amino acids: CSAVYGERPSYEQYF.

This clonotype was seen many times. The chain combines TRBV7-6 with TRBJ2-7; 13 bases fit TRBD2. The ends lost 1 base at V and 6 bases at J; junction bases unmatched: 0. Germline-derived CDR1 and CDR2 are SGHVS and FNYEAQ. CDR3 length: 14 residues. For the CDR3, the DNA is TGTGCCAGCAGCTTAGGGACTAGCGGGAGCGAGCAGTACTTC. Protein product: CASSLGTSGSEQYF.

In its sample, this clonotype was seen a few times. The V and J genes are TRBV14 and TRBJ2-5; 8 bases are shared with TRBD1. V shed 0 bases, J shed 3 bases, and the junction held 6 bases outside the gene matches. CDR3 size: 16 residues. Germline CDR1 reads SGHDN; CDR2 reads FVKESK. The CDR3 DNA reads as TGTGCCAGCAGCCAAGATTTTGGGGGACAGGAAGAGACCCAGTACTTC. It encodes CASSQDFGGQEETQYF.

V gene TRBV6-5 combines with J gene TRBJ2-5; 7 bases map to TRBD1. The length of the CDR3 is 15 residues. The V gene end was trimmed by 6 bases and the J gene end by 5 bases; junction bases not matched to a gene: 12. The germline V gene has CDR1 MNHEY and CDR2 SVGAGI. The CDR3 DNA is TGTGCCAGCAGCTACGGGACAGCGAGGGTCGAGACCCAGTACTTC. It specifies CASSYGTARVETQYF.

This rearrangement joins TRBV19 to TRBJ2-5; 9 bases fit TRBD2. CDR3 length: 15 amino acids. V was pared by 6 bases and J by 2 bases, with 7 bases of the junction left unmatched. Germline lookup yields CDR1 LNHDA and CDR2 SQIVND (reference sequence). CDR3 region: CASRSGAGGQETQYF. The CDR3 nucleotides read TGTGCCAGTAGAAGTGGGGCGGGGGGGCAAGAGACCCAGTACTTC.

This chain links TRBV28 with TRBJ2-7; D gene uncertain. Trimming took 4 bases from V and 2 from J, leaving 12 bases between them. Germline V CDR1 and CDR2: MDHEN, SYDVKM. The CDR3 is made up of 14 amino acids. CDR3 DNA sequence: TGTGCCAGCAGTTCCAGAATTCAACCCTACGAGCAGTACTTC. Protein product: CASSSRIQPYEQYF.

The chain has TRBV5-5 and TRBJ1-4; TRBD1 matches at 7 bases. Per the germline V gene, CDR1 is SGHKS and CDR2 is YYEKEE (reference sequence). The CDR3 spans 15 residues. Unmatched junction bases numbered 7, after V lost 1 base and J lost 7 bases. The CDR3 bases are TGTGCCAGCAGCTTGACACCGGGACAGCTTGAAAAACTGTTTTTT. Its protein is CASSLTPGQLEKLFF.

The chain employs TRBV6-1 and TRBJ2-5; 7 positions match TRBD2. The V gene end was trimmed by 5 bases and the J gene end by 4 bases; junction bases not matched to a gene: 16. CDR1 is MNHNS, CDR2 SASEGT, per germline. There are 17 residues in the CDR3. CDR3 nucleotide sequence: TGTGCCAGCAGTCAAACGTCGACTAGCTCCGTAACAGAGACCCAGTACTTC. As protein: CASSQTSTSSVTETQYF.

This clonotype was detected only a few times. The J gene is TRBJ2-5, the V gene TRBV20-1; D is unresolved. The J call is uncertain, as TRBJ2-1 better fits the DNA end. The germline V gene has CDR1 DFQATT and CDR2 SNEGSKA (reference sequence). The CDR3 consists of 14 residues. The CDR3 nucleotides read TGCAGTGCTAGACCTCCCCCAGTAGGGCATGAGCAGTTCTTC. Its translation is CSARPPPVGHEQFF.

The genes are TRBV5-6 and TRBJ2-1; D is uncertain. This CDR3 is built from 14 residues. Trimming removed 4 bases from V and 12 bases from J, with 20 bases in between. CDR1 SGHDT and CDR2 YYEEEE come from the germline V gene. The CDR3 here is CASSPRNSGFGQFF. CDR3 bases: TGTGCCAGCAGCCCCAGAAACTCCGGGTTCGGGCAGTTCTTC. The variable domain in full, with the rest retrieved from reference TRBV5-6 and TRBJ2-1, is DAGVTQSPTHLIKTRGQQVTLRCSPKSGHDTVSWYQQALGQGPQFIFQYYEEEERQRGNFPDRFSGHQFPNYSSELNVNALLLGDSALYLCASSPRNSGFGQFFGPGTRLTVL.

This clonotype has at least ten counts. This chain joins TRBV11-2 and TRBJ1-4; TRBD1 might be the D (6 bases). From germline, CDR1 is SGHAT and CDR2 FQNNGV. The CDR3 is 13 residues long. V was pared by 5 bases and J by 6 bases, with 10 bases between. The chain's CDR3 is CASSGGLDEKLFF. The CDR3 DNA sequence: TGTGCCAGCAGCGGGGGGCTAGATGAAAAACTGTTTTTT.

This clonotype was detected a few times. The CDR3 loop is CASSRTNWDTEAFF. CDR3 sequence (DNA): TGTGCCAGCAGCAGAACAAACTGGGACACTGAAGCTTTCTTT. The chain joins TRBV9 to TRBJ1-1, with D unresolved. CDR1 SGDLS and CDR2 YYNGEE come from the germline V gene. This CDR3 has 14 residues. The V and J ends lost 4 bases and 3 bases respectively, with 13 bases between them.

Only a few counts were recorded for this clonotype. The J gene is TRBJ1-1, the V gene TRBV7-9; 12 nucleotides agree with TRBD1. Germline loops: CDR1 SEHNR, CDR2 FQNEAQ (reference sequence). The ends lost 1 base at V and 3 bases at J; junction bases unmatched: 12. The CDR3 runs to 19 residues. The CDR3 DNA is TGTGCCAGCAGCTTAGGGTGGGACAGGGGGCACTCTCCGGACACTGAAGCTTTCTTT. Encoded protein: CASSLGWDRGHSPDTEAFF. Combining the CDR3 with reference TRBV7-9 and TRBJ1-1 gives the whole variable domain DTGVSQNPRHKITKRGQNVTFRCDPISEHNRLYWYRQTLGQGPEFLTYFQNEAQLEKSRLLSDRFSAERPKGSFSTLEIQRTEQGDSAMYLCASSLGWDRGHSPDTEAFFGQGTRLTVV.

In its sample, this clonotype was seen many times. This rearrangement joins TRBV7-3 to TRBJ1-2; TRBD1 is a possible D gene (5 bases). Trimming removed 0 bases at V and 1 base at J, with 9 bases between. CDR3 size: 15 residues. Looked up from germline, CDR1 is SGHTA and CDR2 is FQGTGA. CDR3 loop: CASSLTGQDNYGYTF. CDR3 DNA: TGTGCCAGCAGCTTAACTGGACAAGATAACTATGGCTACACCTTC.

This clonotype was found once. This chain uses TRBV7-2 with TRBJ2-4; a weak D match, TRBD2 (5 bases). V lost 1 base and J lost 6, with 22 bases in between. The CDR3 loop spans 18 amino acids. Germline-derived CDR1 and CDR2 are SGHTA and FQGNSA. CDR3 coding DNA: TGTGCCAGCAGCTTAGGGCCTTTAGCGAGCGTTATGGGAAACATTCAGTACTTC. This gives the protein CASSLGPLASVMGNIQYF.

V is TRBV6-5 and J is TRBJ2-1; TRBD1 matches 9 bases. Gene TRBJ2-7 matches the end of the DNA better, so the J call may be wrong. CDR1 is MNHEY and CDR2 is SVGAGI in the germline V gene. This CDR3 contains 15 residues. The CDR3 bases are TGTGCCAGCAGTTACGTGACAGGGGGAAACTACGAGCAGTACTTC. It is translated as CASSYVTGGNYEQYF.

This CDR3 reads CASSLVNLAKNIQYF. CDR3 nucleotide sequence: TGTGCCAGCAGCTTAGTGAATTTAGCCAAAAACATTCAGTACTTC. The J gene is TRBJ2-4, the V gene TRBV7-2; the D is unclear. V was trimmed by 1 base and J by 0 bases, leaving 7 bases between them. The CDR3 has 15 amino acids. Germline V gene lookup returns CDR1 SGHTA and CDR2 FQGNSA.

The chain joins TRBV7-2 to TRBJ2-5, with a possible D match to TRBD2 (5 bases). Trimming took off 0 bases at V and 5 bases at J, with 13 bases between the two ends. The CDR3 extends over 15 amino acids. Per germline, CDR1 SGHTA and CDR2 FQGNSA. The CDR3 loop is CASSLAATGGETQYF. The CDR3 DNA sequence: TGTGCCAGCAGCTTAGCGGCAACGGGCGGGGAGACCCAGTACTTC. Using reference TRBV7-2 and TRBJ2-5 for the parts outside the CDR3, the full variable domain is GAGVSQSPSNKVTEKGKDVELRCDPISGHTALYWYRQSLGQGLEFLIYFQGNSAPDKSGLPSDRFSAERTGGSVSTLTIQRTQQEDSAVYLCASSLAATGGETQYFGPGTRLLVL.